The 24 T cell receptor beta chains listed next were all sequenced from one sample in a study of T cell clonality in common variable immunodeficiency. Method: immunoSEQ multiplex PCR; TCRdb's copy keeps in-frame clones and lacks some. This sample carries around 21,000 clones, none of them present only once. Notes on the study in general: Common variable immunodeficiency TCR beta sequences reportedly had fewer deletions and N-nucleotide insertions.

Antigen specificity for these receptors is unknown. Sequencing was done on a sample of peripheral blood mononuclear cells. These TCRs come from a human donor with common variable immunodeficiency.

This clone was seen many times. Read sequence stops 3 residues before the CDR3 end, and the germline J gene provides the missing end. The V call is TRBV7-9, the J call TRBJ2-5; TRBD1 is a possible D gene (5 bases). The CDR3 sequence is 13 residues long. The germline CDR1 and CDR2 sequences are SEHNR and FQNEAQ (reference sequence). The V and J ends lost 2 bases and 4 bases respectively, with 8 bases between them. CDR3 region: CASSLLTGETQYF. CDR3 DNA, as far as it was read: TGTGCCAGCAGCTTACTCACAGGAGAGACC.

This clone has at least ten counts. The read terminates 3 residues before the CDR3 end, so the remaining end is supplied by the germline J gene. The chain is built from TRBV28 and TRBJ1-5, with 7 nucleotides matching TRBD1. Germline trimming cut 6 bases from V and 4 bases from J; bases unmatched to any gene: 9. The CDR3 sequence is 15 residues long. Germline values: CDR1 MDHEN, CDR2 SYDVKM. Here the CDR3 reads CASSPTGRANQPQHF. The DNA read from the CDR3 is TGTGCCAGCAGCCCGACAGGGAGGGCGAATCAGCCC.

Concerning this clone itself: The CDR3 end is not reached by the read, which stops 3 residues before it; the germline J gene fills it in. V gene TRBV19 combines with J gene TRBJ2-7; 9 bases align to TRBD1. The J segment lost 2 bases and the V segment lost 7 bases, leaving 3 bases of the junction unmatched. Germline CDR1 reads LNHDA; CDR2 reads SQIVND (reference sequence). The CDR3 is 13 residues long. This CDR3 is CASKGQGPYEQYF. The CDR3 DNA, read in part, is TGTGCCAGTAAGGGACAGGGACCCTACGAG.

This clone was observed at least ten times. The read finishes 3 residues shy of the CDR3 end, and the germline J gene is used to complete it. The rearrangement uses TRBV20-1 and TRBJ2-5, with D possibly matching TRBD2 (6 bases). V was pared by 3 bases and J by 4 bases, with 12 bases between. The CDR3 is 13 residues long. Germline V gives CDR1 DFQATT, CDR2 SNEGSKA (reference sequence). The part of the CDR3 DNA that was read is TGCAGTGCTAGTTGGGGGGTTAGAGAGACC. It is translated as CSASWGVRET. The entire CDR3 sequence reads CSASWGVRETQYF.

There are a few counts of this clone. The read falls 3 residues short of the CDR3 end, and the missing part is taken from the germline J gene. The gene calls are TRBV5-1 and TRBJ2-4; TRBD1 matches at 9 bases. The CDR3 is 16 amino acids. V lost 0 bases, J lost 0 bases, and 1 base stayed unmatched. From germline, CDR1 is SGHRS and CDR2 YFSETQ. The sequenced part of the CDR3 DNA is TGCGCCAGCAGCTTGGGGGACAGGGAAGCCAAAAACATT. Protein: CASSLGDREAKNI. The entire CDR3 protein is CASSLGDREAKNIQYF.

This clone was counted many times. The sequenced part of the CDR3 DNA is TGTGCCAGCAGCTTAGCGTCTTCAGAGACC. Translating it yields CASSLASSET. Given in full, the CDR3 is CASSLASSETQYF. The chain recombines TRBV7-3 with TRBJ2-5; D uncertain. The read terminates 3 residues ahead of where the CDR3 ends, so the germline J gene completes it. Per the germline V gene, CDR1 is SGHTA and CDR2 is FQGTGA. V lost 2 bases, J lost 4 bases, and 8 bases lay in between. The length of the CDR3 is 13 residues.

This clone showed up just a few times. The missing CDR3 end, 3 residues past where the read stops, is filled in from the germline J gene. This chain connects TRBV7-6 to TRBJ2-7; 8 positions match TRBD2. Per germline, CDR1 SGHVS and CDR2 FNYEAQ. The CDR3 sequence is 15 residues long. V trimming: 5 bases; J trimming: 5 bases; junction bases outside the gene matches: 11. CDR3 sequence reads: CASSPNDGLADEQYF. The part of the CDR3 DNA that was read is TGTGCCAGCAGCCCCAACGACGGACTAGCTGACGAG.

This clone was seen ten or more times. The DNA read from the CDR3 is TGTGCCTGGAGGCCGACTGGTTACAATGAG. Translation gives CAWRPTGYNE. The CDR3 in its entirety is CAWRPTGYNEQFF. The chain uses TRBV30 and TRBJ2-1; D is ambiguous. The CDR3 extends 3 residues past the end of the read, so its final part is completed from the germline J gene. The CDR3 spans 13 residues. Germline CDR1 and CDR2: GTSNPN and SVGIG (reference sequence). Trimming took off 3 bases at V and 4 bases at J, with 10 bases between the two ends. The full variable domain, its missing parts supplied by reference TRBV30 and TRBJ2-1, is SQTIHQWPATLVQPVGSPLSLECTVEGTSNPNLYWYRQAAGRGLQLLFYSVGIGQISSEVPQNLSASRPQDRQFILSSKKLLLSDSGFYLCAWRPTGYNEQFFGPGTRLTVL.

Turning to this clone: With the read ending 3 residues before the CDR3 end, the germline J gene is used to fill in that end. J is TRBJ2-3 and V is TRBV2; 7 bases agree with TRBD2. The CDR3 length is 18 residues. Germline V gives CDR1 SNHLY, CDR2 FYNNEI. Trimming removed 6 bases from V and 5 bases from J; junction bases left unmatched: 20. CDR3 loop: CASSSGLVREFMLDTQYF. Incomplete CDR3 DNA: TGTGCCAGCAGCTCTGGGCTTGTGCGGGAGTTCATGCTAGATACG.

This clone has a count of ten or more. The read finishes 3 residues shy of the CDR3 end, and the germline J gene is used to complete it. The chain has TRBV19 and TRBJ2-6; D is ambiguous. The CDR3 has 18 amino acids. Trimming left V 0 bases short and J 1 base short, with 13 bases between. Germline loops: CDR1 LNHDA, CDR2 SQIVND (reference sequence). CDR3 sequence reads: CASSIDAGDLSGANVLTF. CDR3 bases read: TGTGCCAGTAGTATAGATGCAGGTGACCTTTCTGGGGCCAACGTC.

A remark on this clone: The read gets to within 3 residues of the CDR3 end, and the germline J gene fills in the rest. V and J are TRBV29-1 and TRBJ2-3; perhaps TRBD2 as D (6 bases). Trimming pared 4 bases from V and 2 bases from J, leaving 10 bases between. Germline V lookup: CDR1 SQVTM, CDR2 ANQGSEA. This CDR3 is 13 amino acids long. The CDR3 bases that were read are TGCAGCGTTGGGGGACTCAACACAGATACG. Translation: CSVGGLNTDT. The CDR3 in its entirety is CSVGGLNTDTQYF.

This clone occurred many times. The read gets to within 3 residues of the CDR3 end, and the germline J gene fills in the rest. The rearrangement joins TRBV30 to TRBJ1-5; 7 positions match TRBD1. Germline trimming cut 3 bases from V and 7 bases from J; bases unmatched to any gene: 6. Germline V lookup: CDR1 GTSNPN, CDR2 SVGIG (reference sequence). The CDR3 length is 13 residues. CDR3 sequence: CAWSVTGNQPQHF. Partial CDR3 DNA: TGTGCCTGGAGCGTGACAGGGAACCAGCCC.

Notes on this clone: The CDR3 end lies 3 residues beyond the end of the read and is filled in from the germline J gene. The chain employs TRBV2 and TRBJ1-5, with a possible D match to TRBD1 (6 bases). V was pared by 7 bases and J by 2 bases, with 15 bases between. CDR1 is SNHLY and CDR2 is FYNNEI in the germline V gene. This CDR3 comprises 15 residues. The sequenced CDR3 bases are TGTGCCAGCACTGTCAGGGGCCGGGGCAATCAGCCC. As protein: CASTVRGRGNQP. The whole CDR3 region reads CASTVRGRGNQPQHF.

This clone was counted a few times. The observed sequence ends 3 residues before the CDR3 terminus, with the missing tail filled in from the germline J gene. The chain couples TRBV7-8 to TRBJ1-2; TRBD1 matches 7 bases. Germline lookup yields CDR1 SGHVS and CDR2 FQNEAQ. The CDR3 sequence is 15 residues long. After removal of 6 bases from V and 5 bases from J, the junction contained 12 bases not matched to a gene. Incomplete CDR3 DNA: TGTGCCAGCAGTTATACAGGGGACCCATTATATGGC. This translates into CASSYTGDPLYG. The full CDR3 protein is CASSYTGDPLYGYTF.

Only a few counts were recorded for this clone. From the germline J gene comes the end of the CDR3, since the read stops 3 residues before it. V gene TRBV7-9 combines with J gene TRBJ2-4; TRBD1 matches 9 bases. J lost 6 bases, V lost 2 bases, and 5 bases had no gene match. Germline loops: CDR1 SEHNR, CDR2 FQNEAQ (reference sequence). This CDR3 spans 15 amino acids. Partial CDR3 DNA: TGTGCCAGCAGCTTAACAGGGGGCGCAGGAAACATT. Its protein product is CASSLTGGAGNI. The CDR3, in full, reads CASSLTGGAGNIQYF.

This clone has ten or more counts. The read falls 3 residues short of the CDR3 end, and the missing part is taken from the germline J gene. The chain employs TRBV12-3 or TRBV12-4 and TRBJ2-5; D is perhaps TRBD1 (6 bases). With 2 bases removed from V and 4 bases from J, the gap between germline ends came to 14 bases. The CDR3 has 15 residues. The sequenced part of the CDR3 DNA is TGTGCCAGCAGTTTACAGGGGCTCTCGGGAGAGACC. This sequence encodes CASSLQGLSGET. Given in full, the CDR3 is CASSLQGLSGETQYF.

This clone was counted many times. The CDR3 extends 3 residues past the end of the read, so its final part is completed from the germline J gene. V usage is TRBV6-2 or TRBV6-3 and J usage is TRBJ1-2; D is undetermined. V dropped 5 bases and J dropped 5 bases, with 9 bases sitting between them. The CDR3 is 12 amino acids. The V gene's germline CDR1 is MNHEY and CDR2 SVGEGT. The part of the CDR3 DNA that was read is TGTGCCAGCAGTCCCCTTCCTTATGGC. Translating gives CASSPLPYG. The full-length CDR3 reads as CASSPLPYGYTF.

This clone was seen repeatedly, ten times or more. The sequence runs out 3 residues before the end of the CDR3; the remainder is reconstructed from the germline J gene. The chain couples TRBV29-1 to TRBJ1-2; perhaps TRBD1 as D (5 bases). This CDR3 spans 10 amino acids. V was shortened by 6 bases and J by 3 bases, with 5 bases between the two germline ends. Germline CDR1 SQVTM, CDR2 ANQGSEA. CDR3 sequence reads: CSVTDYGYTF. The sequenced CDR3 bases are TGCAGCGTGACAGACTATGGC.

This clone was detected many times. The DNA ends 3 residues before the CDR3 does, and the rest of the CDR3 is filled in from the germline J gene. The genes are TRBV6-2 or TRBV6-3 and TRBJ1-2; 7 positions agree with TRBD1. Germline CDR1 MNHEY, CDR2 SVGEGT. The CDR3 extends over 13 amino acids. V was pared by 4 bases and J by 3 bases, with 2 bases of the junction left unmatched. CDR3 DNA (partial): TGTGCCAGCAGTTCCCAGGGGGACTATGGC. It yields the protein CASSSQGDYG. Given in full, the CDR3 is CASSSQGDYGYTF.

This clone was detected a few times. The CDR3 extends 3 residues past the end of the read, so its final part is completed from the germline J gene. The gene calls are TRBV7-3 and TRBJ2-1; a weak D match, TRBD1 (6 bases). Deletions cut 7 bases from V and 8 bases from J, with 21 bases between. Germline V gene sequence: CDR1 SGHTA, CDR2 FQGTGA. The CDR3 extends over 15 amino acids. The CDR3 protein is CASTPTPDRIHEQFF. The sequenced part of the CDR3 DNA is TGTGCCAGCACCCCAACCCCTGACAGGATCCATGAG. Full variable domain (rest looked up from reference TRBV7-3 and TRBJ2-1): GAGVSQTPSNKVTEKGKYVELRCDPISGHTALYWYRQSLGQGPEFLIYFQGTGAADDSGLPNDRFFAVRPEGSVSTLKIQRTERGDSAVYLCASTPTPDRIHEQFFGPGTRLTVL.

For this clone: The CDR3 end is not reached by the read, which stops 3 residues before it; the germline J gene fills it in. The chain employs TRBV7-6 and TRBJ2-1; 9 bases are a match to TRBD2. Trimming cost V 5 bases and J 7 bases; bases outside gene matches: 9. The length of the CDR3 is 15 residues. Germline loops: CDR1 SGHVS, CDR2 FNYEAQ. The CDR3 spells CASSLMGLAVNEQFF. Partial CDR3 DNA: TGTGCCAGCAGCCTAATGGGACTAGCCGTAAATGAG.

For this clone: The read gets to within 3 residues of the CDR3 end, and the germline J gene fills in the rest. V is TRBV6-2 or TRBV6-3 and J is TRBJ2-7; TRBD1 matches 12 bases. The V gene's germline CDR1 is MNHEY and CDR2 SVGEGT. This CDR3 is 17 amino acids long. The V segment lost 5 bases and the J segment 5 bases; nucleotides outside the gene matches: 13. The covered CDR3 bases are TGTGCCAGCAGTAGTCCAACGGGGACAGGGGGCATGGACGAG. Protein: CASSSPTGTGGMDE. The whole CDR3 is CASSSPTGTGGMDEQYF.

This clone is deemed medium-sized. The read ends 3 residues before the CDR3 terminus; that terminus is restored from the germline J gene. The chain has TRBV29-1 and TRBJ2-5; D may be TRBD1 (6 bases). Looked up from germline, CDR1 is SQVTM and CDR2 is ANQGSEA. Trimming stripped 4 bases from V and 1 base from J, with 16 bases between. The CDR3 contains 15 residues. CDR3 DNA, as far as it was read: TGCAGCGTTGTGTTGGATAAAGGGGGCCAAGAGACC. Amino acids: CSVVLDKGGQET. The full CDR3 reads CSVVLDKGGQETQYF.

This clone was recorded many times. Incomplete CDR3 DNA: TGTGCCAGTAGTATCGTCGGGTCAGATACG. Residues: CASSIVGSDT. The entire CDR3 is CASSIVGSDTQYF. This chain joins TRBV19 and TRBJ2-3; D remains ambiguous. The CDR3 extends 3 residues past the end of the read, so its final part is completed from the germline J gene. This CDR3 comprises 13 residues. Per germline, CDR1 LNHDA and CDR2 SQIVND (reference sequence). The V gene lost 3 bases and the J gene lost 4 bases, with 8 bases spanning the gap.